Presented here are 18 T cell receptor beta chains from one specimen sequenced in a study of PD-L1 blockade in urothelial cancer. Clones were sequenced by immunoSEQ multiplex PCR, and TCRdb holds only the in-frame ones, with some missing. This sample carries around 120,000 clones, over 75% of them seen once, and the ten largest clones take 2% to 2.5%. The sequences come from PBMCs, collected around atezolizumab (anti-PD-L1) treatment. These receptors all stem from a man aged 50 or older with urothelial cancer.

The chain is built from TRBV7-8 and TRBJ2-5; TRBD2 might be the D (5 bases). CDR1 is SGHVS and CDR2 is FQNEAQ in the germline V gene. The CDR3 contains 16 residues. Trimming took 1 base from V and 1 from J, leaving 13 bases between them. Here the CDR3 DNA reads TGTGCCAGCAGCTTAGATGGCAGGAGGACCCAAGAGACCCAGTACTTC. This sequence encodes CASSLDGRRTQETQYF.

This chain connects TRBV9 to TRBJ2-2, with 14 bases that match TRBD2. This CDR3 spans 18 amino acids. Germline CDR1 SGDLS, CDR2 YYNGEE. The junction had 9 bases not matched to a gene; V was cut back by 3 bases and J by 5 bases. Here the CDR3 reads CASSASGTSGRLTGELFF. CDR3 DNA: TGTGCCAGCAGCGCCTCCGGGACTAGCGGGAGACTAACCGGGGAGCTGTTTTTT. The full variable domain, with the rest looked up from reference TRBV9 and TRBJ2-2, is DSGVTQTPKHLITATGQRVTLRCSPRSGDLSVYWYQQSLDQGLQFLIQYYNGEERAKGNILERFSAQQFPDLHSELNLSSLELGDSALYFCASSASGTSGRLTGELFFGEGSRLTVL.

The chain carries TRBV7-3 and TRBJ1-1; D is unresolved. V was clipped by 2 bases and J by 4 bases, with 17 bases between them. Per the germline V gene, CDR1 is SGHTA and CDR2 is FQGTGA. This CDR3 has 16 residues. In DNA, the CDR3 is TGTGCCAGCAGCTTAGGTAGCACGACTAGCCCCACTGAAGCTTTCTTT. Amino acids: CASSLGSTTSPTEAFF.

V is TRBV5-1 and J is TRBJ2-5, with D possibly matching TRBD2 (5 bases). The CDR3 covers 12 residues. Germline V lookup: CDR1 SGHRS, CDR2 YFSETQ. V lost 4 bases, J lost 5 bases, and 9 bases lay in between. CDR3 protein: CASSTTSETQYF. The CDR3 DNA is TGCGCCAGCAGCACCACTAGTGAGACCCAGTACTTC.

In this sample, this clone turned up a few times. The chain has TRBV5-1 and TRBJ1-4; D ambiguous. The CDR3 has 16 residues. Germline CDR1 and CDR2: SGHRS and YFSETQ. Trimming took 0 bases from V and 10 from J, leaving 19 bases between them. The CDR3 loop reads CASSLDREGLRRKLFF. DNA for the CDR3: TGCGCCAGCAGCTTGGATAGGGAGGGATTACGGCGAAAACTGTTTTTT.

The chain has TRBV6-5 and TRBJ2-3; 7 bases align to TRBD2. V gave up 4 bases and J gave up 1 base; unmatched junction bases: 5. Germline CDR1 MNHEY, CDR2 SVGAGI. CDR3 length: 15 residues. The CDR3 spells CASSSAGVRTDTQYF. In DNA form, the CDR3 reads TGTGCCAGCAGTTCGGCGGGAGTGCGCACAGATACGCAGTATTTT.

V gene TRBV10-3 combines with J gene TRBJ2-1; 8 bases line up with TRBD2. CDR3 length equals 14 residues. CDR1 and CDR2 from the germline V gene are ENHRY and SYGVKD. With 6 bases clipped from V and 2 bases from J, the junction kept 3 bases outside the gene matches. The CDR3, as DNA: TGTGCCATCAGGGAGCGGGAGACCTACAATGAGCAGTTCTTC. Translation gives CAIRERETYNEQFF.

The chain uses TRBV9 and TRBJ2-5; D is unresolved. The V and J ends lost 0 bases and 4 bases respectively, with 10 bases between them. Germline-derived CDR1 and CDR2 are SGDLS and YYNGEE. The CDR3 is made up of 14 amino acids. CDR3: CASSVGSSGETQYF. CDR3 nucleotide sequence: TGTGCCAGCAGCGTAGGGTCGTCGGGAGAGACCCAGTACTTC.

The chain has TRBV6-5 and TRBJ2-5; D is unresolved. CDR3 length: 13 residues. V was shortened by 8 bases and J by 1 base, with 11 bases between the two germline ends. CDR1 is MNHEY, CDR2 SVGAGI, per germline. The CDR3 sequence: CASSRQAQETQYF. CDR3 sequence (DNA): TGTGCCAGCTCCCGGCAGGCCCAAGAGACCCAGTACTTC.

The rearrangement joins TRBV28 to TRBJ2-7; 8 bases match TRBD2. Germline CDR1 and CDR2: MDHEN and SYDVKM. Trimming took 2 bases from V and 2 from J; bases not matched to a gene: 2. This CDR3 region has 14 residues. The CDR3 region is CASSLDGRAYEQYF. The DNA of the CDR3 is TGTGCCAGCAGTTTAGACGGGAGGGCCTACGAGCAGTACTTC.

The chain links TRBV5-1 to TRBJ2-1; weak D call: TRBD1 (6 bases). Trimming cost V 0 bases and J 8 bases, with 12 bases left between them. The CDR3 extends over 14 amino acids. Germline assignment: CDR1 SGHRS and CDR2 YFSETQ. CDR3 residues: CASSLVTGQDEQFF. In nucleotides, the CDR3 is TGCGCCAGCAGCTTGGTAACAGGGCAGGATGAGCAGTTCTTC.

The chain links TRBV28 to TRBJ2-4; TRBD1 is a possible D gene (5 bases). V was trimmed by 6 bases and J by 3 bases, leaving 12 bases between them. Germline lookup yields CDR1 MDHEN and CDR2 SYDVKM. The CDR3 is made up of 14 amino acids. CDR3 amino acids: CASSPGYGKNIQYF. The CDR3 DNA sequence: TGTGCCAGCAGCCCAGGGTATGGCAAAAACATTCAGTACTTC.

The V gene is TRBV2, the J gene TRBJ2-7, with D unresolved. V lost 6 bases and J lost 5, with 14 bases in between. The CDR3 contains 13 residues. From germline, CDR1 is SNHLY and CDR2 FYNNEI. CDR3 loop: CASSSGPQNEQYF. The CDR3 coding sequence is TGTGCCAGCAGCAGTGGGCCCCAAAACGAGCAGTACTTC.

Written as DNA, the CDR3 is TGTGCCAGCAGTTTAGGGAACGGGATAATGTATGAGCAGTTCTTC. Its protein is CASSLGNGIMYEQFF. The J gene is TRBJ2-1, the V gene TRBV6-5; D is possibly TRBD2 (5 bases). CDR3 length equals 15 residues. V gave up 4 bases and J gave up 8 bases, with 18 bases separating them. Germline values: CDR1 MNHEY, CDR2 SVGAGI.

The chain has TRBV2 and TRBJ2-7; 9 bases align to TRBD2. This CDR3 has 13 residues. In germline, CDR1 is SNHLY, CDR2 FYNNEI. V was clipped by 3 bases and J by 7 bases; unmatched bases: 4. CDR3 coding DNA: TGTGCCAGCAGTGAGACTAGCGGAAGGGAGCAGTACTTC. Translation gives CASSETSGREQYF.

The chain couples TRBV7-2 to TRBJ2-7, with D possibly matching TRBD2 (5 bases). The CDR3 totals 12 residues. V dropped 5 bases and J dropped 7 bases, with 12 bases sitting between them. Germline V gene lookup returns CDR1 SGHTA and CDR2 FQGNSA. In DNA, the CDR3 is TGTGCCAGCAGCCCGGGAAGGTTAGAGCAGTACTTC. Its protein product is CASSPGRLEQYF. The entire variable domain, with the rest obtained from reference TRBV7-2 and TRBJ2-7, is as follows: GAGVSQSPSNKVTEKGKDVELRCDPISGHTALYWYRQSLGQGLEFLIYFQGNSAPDKSGLPSDRFSAERTGGSVSTLTIQRTQQEDSAVYLCASSPGRLEQYFGPGTRLTVT.

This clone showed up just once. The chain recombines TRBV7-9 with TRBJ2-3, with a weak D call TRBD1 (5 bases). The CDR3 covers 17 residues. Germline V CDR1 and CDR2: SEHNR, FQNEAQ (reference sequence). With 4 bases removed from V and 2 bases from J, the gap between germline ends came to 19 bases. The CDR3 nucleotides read TGTGCCAGCAGCTCCGAAGGTGGCAGGGATTCCACAGATACGCAGTATTTT. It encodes CASSSEGGRDSTDTQYF.

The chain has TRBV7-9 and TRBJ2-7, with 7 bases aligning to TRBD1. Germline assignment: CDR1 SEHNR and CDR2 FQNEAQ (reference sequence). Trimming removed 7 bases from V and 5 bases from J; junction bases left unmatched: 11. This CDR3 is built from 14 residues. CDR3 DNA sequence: TGTGCCAGCACCCCTCCCGACAGGGTCAACGAGCAGTACTTC. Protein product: CASTPPDRVNEQYF.